This entry lists 3 T cell receptor beta chains sequenced from one sample in a study of T cell responses to AZD1222 COVID-19 vaccine. Clones were sequenced by immunoSEQ multiplex PCR, and TCRdb holds only the in-frame ones, with some missing. The data contain roughly 270,000 clones, 90% to 95% of them singletons. Material: peripheral blood, obtained 28 days after the second AZD1222 dose. These receptor sequences come from an adult who received the AZD1222 COVID-19 vaccine.

The genes are TRBV10-3 and TRBJ2-6; D could derive from TRBD1 or TRBD2 (5 bases each). The CDR3 loop spans 15 amino acids. The V gene's germline CDR1 is ENHRY and CDR2 SYGVKD. V was clipped by 3 bases and J by 2 bases, with 8 bases between them. CDR3 in amino acids: CAISDLGAGANVLTF. CDR3 coding DNA: TGTGCCATCAGTGACTTGGGGGCTGGGGCCAACGTCCTGACTTTC.

This chain joins TRBV5-1 and TRBJ2-7, with TRBD1 matching over 9 bases. V shed 5 bases, J shed 5 bases, and the junction held 5 bases outside the gene matches. The germline gives CDR1 SGHRS, CDR2 YFSETQ. The CDR3 sequence is 13 residues long. The CDR3 region has the DNA TGCGCCAGCAGGGGGGACAGGGCCCACGAGCAGTACTTC. Translation: CASRGDRAHEQYF.

The CDR3 loop reads CASSFGARQGYTF. The CDR3 nucleotides are TGTGCCAGCAGTTTCGGTGCAAGGCAAGGCTACACCTTC. This chain links TRBV12-3 or TRBV12-4 with TRBJ1-2; D is unclear. The CDR3 is 13 residues long. V was shortened by 3 bases and J by 8 bases, with 13 bases between the two germline ends.